The rows below give T cell receptor beta chains drawn from one sample of a study of blood T cell repertoires in COVID-19. Libraries were prepared by immunoSEQ multiplex PCR; TCRdb keeps only in-frame clonotypes and omits some of them. Of 390,000 or so clones listed, around 83% are singletons. The sequencing input was PBMCs or T cells enriched from blood (not recorded which). The receptors were sampled from a woman in her forties or fifties who had recovered from COVID-19. Each CDR3 is given without its conserved first and last residue.

TRBV9,ASSVYAAGTEAF
TRBV27,ASSSYGAGGYGYT
TRBV30,AWRPGKGSPLH
TRBV19,ASHREHNQPQH
TRBV7-2,ASSQSAARETQY
TRBV3-1/TRBV3-2,ASSQTDTASGRNTDTQY
TRBV28,ASRPGHSNQPQH
TRBV4-1,ASSRFSGTSGRETQY
TRBV27,ASSYGTGSSEAF
TRBV19,ASSSQMNTEAF
TRBV5-1,ASSSTAGQMNTEAF
TRBV7-2,ASSSGPGVRGEKLF
TRBV5-1,ASSLGIRGSYNEQF
TRBV7-2,ASSPVFGRTQESPLH
TRBV15,ATSMGRGQGAIEAF
TRBV6-5,ASRHSWGVETQY
TRBV19,ASTNSPRGTEAF
TRBV6-5,ASSYASGGLVGTQY
TRBV4-2,ASSQDGQNNQPQH
TRBV5-5,ASRTGTGVVYTQY
TRBV19,ARGTPGTGIVSYNSPLH
TRBV4-3,ASSQGGQLEAF
TRBV6-5,ASSLTRENTIY
TRBV27,ASSSSSRSYNEQF